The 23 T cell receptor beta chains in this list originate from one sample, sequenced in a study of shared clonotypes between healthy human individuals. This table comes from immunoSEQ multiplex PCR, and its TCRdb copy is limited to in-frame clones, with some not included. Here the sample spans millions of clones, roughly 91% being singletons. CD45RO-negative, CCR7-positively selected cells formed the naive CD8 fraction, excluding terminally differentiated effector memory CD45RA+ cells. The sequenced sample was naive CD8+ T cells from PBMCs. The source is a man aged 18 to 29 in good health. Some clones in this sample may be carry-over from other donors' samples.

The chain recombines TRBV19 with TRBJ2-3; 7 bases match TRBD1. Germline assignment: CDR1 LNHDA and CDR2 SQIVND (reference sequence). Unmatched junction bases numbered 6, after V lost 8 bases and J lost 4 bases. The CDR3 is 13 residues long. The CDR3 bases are TGTGCCAGTGCGACAGGGAACGCAGATACGCAGTATTTT. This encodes CASATGNADTQYF.

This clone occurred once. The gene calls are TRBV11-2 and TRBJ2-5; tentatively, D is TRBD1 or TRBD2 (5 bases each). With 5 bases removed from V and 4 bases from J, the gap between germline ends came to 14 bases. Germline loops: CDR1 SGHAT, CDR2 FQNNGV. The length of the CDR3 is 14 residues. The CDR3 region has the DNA TGTGCCAGCAGCCCGTCCGGGACCCCAGAGACCCAGTACTTC. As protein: CASSPSGTPETQYF.

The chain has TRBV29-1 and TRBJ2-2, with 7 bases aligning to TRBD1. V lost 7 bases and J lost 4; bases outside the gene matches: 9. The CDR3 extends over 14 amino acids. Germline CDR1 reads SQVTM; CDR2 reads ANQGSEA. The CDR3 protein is CSGQTGRTTGELFF. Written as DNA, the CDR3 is TGCAGCGGTCAGACAGGGCGGACCACCGGGGAGCTGTTTTTT.

The DNA for the CDR3 is TGCGCCAGCAGCTTCGGACAGGTGGGTCCGAAAGGCTACACCTTC. Translation: CASSFGQVGPKGYTF. The V gene is TRBV5-1, the J gene TRBJ1-2; 7 nucleotides align to TRBD1. CDR3 size: 15 residues. Germline trimming cut 2 bases from V and 8 bases from J; bases unmatched to any gene: 12. Germline V CDR1 and CDR2: SGHRS, YFSETQ.

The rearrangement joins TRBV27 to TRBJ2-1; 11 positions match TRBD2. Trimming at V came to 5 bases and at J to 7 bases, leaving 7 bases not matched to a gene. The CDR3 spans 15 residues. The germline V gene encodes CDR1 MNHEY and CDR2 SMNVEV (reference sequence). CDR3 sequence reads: CASSPNSGRANEQFF. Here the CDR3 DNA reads TGTGCCAGCAGTCCCAATAGCGGGAGGGCTAATGAGCAGTTCTTC.

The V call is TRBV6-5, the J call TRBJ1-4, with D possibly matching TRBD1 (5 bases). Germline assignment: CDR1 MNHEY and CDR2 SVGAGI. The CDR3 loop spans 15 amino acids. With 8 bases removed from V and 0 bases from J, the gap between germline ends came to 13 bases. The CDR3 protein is CASRGLATTNEKLFF. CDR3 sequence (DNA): TGTGCCAGCCGGGGCCTGGCGACAACTAATGAAAAACTGTTTTTT.

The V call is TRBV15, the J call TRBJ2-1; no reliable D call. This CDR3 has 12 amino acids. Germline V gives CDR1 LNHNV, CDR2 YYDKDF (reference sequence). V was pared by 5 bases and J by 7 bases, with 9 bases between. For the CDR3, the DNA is TGTGCCACCAGCCCCGGGCGTAATGAGCAGTTCTTC. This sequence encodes CATSPGRNEQFF.

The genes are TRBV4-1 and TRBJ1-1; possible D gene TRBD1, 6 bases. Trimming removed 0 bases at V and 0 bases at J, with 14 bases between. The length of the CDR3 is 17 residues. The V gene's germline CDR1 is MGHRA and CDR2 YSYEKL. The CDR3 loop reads CASSQEYGTLMNTEAFF. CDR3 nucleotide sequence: TGCGCCAGCAGCCAAGAGTATGGGACACTCATGAACACTGAAGCTTTCTTT.

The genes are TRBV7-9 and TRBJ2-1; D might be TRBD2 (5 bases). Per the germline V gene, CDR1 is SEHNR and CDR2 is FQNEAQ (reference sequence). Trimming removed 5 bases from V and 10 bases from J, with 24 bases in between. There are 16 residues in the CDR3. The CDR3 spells CASSPLRRTMGSEQFF. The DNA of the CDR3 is TGTGCCAGCAGCCCACTGAGGAGGACCATGGGGTCGGAGCAGTTCTTC. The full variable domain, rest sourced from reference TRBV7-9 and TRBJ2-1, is DTGVSQNPRHKITKRGQNVTFRCDPISEHNRLYWYRQTLGQGPEFLTYFQNEAQLEKSRLLSDRFSAERPKGSFSTLEIQRTEQGDSAMYLCASSPLRRTMGSEQFFGPGTRLTVL.

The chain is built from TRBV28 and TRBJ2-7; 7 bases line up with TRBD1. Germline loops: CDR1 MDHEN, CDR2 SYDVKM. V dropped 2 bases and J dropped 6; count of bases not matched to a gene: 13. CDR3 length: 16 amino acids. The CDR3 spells CASSLRTIQGKGEQYF. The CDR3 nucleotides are TGTGCCAGCAGTTTAAGGACAATACAGGGGAAAGGCGAGCAGTACTTC.

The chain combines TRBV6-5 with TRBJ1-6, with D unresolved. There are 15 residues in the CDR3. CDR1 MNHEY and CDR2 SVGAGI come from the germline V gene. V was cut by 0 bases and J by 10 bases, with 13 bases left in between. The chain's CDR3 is CASSYSWAVESPLHF. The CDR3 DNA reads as TGTGCCAGCAGTTACTCGTGGGCAGTAGAATCACCCCTCCACTTT.

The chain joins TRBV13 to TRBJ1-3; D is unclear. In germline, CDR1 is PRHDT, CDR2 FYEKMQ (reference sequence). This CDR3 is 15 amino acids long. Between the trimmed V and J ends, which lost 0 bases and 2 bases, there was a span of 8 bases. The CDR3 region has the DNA TGTGCCAGCAGCTTAGGCCGCAGGACTGGAAACACCATATATTTT. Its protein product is CASSLGRRTGNTIYF. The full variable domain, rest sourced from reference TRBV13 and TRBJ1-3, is AAGVIQSPRHLIKEKRETATLKCYPIPRHDTVYWYQQGPGQDPQFLISFYEKMQSDKGSIPDRFSAQQFSDYHSELNMSSLELGDSALYFCASSLGRRTGNTIYFGEGSWLTVV.

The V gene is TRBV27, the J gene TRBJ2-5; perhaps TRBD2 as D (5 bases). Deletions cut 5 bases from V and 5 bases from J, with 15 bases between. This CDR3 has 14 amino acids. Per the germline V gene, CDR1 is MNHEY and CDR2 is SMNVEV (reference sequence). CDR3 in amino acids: CASSPGFIRETQYF. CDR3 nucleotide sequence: TGTGCCAGCAGTCCGGGATTTATTAGGGAGACCCAGTACTTC.

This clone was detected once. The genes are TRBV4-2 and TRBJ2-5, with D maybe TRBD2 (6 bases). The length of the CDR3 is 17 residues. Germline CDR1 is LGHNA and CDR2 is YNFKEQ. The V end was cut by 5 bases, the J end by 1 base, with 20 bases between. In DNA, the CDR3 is TGTGCCAGCAGCTCAACCTGGGGGGTGGCAATCCAAGAGACCCAGTACTTC. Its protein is CASSSTWGVAIQETQYF.

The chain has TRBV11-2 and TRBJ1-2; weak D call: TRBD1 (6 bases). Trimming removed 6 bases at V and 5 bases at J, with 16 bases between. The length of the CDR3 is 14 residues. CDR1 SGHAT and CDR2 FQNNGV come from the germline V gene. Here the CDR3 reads CASSYPGHKYGYTF. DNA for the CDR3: TGTGCCAGCAGTTATCCGGGACATAAATATGGCTACACCTTC.

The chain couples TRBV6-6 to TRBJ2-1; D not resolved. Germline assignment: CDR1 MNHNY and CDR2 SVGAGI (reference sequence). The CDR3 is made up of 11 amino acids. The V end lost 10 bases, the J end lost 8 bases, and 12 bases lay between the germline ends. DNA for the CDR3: TGTGCCACCGCGTTCCTACATGAGCAGTTCTTC. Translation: CATAFLHEQFF.

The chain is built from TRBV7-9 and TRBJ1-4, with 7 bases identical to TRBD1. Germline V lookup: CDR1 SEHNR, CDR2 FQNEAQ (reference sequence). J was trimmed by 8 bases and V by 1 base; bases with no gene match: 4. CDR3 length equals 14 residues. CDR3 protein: CASSLVRGREKLFF. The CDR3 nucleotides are TGTGCCAGCAGCTTAGTGAGGGGGCGCGAAAAACTGTTTTTT.

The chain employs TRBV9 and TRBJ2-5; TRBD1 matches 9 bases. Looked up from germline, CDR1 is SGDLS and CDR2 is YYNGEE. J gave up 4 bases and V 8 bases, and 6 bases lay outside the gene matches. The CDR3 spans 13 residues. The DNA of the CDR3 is TGTGCCAGAGATTCGGACAGGGGAGAGACCCAGTACTTC. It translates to CARDSDRGETQYF. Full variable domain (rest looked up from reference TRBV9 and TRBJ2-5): DSGVTQTPKHLITATGQRVTLRCSPRSGDLSVYWYQQSLDQGLQFLIQYYNGEERAKGNILERFSAQQFPDLHSELNLSSLELGDSALYFCARDSDRGETQYFGPGTRLLVL.

The CDR3, as DNA: TGTGCCAGCAGCGCAGGACTAGCGGGAGGCACAGATACGCAGTATTTT. Translation gives CASSAGLAGGTDTQYF. This chain joins TRBV9 and TRBJ2-3; 13 nucleotides line up with TRBD2. Trimming cost V 3 bases and J 1 base; bases outside gene matches: 2. There are 16 residues in the CDR3. CDR1 is SGDLS and CDR2 is YYNGEE in the germline V gene.

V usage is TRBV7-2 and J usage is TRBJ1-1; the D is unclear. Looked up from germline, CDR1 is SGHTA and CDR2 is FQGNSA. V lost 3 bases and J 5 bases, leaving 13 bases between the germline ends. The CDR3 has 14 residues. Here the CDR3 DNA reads TGTGCCAGCAGCTTCGGGGTCTCGGGTACTGAAGCTTTCTTT. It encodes CASSFGVSGTEAFF.

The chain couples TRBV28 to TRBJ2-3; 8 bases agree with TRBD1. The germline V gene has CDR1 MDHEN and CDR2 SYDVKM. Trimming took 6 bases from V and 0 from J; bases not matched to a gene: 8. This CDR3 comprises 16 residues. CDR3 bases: TGTGCCAGCAGGGCCGGGACAGGCTATAGCACAGATACGCAGTATTTT. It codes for CASRAGTGYSTDTQYF.

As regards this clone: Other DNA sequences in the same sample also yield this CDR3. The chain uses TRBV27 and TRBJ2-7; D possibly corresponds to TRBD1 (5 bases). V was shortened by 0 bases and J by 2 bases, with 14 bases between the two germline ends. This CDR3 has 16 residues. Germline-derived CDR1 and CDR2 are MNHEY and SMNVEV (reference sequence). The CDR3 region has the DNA TGTGCCAGCAGTTTATCGGGGCTGGCAGGGACCTACGAGCAGTACTTC. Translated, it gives CASSLSGLAGTYEQYF.

CDR3 amino acids: CASSSKRELAGRETQYF. The CDR3 nucleotides are TGTGCCAGCAGTTCCAAACGCGAACTAGCGGGAAGGGAGACCCAGTACTTC. This rearrangement joins TRBV27 to TRBJ2-5, with TRBD2 identical over 10 bases. The CDR3 contains 17 residues. V lost 4 bases and J lost 5; bases outside the gene matches: 13. From germline, CDR1 is MNHEY and CDR2 SMNVEV (reference sequence).